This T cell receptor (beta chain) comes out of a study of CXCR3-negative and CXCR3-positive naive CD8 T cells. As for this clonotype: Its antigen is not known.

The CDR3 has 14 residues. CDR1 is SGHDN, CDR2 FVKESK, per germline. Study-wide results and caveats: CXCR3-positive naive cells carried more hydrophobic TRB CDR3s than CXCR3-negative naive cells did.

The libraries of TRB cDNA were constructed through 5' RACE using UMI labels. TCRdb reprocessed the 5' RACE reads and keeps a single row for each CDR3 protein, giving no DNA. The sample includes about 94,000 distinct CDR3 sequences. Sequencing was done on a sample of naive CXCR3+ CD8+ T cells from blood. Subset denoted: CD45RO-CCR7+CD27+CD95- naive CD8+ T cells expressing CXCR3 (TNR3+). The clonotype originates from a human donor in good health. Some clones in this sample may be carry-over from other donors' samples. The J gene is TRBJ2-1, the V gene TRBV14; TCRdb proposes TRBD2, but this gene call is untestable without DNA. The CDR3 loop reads CASSFRLASNEQFF.